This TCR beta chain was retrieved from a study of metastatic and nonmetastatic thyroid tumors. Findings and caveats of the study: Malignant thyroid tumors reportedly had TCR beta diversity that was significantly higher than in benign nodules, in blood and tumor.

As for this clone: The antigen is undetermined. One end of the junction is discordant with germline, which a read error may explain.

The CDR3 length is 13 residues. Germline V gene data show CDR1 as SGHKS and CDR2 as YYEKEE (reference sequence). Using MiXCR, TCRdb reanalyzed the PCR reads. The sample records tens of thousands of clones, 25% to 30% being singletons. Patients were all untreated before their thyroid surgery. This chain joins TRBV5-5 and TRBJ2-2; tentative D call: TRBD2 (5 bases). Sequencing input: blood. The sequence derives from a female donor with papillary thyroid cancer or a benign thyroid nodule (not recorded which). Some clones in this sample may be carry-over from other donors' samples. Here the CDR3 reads CAISLEQTGELLF. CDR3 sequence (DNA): TGTGCCATCAGCTTGGAGCAAACCGGGGAGCTGCTTTTT. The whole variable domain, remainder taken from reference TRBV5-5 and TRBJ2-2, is DAGVTQSPTHLIKTRGQQVTLRCSPISGHKSVSWYQQVLGQGPQFIFQYYEKEERGRGNFPDRFSARQFPNYSSELNVNALLLGDSALYLCAISLEQTGELLFGEGSRLTVL.